This T cell receptor beta chain was documented in a study of cytomegalovirus exposure and HLA in healthy donors. Deletions cut 3 bases from V and 0 bases from J, with 20 bases between. The CDR3 covers 18 residues. The germline V gene has CDR1 ENHRY and CDR2 SYGVKD. In the PCR, 60 Vbeta and 13 Jbeta primers were used. Libraries were prepared by immunoSEQ multiplex PCR; TCRdb keeps only in-frame clonotypes and omits some of them. The table lists some 110,000 clones, 75% to 80% of them singletons. Sequenced material: PBMCs. This clonotype was sampled from a man aged 55 to 70 in good health and CMV-seropositive. V is TRBV10-3 and J is TRBJ1-2, with D possibly being TRBD1 (5 bases). CDR3 sequence: CAISDPRVGGVANYGYTF. DNA of the CDR3: TGTGCCATCAGTGACCCCCGAGTCGGAGGGGTCGCTAACTATGGCTACACCTTC.